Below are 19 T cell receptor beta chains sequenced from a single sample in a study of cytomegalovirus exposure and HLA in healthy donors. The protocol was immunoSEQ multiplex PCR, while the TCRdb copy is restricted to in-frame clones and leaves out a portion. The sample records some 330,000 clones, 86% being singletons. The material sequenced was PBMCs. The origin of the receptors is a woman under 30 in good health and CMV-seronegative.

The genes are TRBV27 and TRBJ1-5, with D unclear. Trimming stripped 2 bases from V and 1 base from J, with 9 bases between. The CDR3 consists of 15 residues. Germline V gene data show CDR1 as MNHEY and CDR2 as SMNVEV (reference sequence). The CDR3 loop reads CASSLLSSSNQPQHF. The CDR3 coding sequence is TGTGCCAGCAGTTTACTATCAAGCAGCAATCAGCCCCAGCATTTT.

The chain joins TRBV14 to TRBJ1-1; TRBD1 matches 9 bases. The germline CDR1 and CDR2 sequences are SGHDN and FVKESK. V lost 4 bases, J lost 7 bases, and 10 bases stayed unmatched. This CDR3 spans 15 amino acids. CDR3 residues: CASSPTQQGAVEAFF. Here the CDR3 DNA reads TGTGCCAGCAGCCCCACGCAACAGGGGGCGGTTGAAGCTTTCTTT.

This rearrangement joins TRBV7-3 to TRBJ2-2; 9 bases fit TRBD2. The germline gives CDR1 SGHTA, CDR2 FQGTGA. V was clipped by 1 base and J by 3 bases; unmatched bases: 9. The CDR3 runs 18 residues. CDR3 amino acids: CASSLNHPSGTDTGELFF. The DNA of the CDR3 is TGTGCCAGCAGCTTAAATCACCCTAGCGGGACGGACACCGGGGAGCTGTTTTTT. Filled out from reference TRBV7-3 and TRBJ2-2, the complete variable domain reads GAGVSQTPSNKVTEKGKYVELRCDPISGHTALYWYRQSLGQGPEFLIYFQGTGAADDSGLPNDRFFAVRPEGSVSTLKIQRTERGDSAVYLCASSLNHPSGTDTGELFFGEGSRLTVL.

DNA of the CDR3: TGTGCCAGCAGTGAAGGGACAAACCAAGAGACCCAGTACTTC. Its protein product is CASSEGTNQETQYF. The chain has TRBV6-1 and TRBJ2-5; weak D call: TRBD1 (5 bases). This CDR3 spans 14 amino acids. V lost 1 base, J lost 0 bases, and 6 bases lay in between. CDR1 is MNHNS, CDR2 SASEGT, per germline.

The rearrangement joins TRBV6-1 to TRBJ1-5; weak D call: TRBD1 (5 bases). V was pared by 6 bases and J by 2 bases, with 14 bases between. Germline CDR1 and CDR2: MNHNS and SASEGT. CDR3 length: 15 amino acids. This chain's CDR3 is CASRGGAWGNQPQHF. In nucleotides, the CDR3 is TGTGCCAGCAGGGGGGGTGCTTGGGGCAATCAGCCCCAGCATTTT.

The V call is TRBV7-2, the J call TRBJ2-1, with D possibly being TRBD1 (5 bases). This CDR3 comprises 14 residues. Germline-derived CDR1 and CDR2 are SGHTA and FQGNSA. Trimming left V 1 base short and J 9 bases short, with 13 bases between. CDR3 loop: CASSLDFRGGEQFF. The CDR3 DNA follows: TGTGCCAGCAGCTTAGACTTTAGGGGTGGTGAGCAGTTCTTC.

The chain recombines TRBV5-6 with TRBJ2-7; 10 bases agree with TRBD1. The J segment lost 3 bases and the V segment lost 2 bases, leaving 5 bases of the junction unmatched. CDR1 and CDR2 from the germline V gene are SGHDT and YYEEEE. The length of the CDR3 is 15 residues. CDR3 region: CASSFTGQGNYEQYF. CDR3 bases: TGTGCCAGCAGCTTTACGGGACAGGGGAACTACGAGCAGTACTTC.

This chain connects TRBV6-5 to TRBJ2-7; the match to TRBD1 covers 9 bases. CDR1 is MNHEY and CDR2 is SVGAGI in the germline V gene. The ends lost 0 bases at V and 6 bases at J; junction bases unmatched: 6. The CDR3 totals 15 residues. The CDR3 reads CASSYSWDRASEQYF. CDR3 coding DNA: TGTGCCAGCAGTTACTCGTGGGACAGGGCATCCGAGCAGTACTTC.

DNA for the CDR3: TGTGCTAGAGGACTAGCGGAAAAAGAGACCCAGTACTTC. This sequence encodes CARGLAEKETQYF. V gene TRBV7-7 combines with J gene TRBJ2-5; 10 bases line up with TRBD2. The CDR3 sequence is 13 residues long. CDR1 SSHAT and CDR2 FNYEAQ come from the germline V gene (reference sequence).

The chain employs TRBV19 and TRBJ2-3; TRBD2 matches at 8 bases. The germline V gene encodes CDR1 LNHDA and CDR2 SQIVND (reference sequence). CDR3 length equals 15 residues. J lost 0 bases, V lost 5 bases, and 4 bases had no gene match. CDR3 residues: CASSPGLASTDTQYF. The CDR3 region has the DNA TGTGCCAGTAGTCCAGGACTAGCCAGCACAGATACGCAGTATTTT.

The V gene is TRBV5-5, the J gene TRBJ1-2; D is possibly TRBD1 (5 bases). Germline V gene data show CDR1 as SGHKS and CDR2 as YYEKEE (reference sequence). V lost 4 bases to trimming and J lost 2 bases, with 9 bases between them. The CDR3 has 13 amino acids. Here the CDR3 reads CASSLDKNYGYTF. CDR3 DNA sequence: TGTGCCAGCAGCCTGGACAAGAACTATGGCTACACCTTC.

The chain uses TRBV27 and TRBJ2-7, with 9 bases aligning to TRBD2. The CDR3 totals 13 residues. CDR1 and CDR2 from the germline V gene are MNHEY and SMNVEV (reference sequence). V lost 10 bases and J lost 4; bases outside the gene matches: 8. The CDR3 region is CATRLAEMYEQYF. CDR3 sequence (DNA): TGTGCCACGCGACTAGCGGAGATGTACGAGCAGTACTTC.

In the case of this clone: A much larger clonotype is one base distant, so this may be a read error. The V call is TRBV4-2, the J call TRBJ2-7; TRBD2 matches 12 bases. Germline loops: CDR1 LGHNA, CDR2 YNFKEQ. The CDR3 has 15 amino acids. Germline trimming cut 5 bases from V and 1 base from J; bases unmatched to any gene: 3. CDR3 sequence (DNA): TGTGCCAGCAGCGCCGGGACTAGCGGGTCCTACGAGCAGTACTTC. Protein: CASSAGTSGSYEQYF.

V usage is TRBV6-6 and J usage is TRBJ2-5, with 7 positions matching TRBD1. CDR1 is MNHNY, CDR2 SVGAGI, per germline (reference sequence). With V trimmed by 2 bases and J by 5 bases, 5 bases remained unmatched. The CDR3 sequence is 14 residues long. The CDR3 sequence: CASSYRGPRETQYF. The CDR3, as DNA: TGTGCCAGCAGTTACAGGGGGCCGCGGGAGACCCAGTACTTC.

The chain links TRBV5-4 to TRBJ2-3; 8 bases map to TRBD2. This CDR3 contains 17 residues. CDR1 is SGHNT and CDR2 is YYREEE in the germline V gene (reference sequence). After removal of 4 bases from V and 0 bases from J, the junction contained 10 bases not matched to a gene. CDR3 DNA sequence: TGTGCCAGCAGCCGGGGGAGTAGCGGGATCAGCACAGATACGCAGTATTTT. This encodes CASSRGSSGISTDTQYF.

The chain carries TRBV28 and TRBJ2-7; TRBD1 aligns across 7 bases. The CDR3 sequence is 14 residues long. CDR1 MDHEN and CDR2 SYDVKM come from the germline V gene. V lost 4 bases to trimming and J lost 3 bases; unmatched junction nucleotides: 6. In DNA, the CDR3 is TGTGCCAGCAGTTCCTACGGGACAGACTACGAGCAGTACTTC. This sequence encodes CASSSYGTDYEQYF. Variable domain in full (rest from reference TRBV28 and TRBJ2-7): DVKVTQSSRYLVKRTGEKVFLECVQDMDHENMFWYRQDPGLGLRLIYFSYDVKMKEKGDIPEGYSVSREKKERFSLILESASTNQTSMYLCASSSYGTDYEQYFGPGTRLTVT.

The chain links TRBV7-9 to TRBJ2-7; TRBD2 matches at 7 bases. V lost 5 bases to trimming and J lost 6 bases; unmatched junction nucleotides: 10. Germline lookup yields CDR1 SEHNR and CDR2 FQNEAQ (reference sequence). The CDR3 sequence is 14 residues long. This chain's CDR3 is CASSPGLGQREQYF. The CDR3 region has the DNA TGTGCCAGCAGCCCTGGACTAGGCCAGCGCGAGCAGTACTTC.

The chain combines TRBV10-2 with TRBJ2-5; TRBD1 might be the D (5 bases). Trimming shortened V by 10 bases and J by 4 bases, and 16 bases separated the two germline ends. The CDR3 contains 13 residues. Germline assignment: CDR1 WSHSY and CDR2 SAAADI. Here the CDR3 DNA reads TGCGCCAACCTACCCGGACATAGAGAGACCCAGTACTTC. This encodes CANLPGHRETQYF.

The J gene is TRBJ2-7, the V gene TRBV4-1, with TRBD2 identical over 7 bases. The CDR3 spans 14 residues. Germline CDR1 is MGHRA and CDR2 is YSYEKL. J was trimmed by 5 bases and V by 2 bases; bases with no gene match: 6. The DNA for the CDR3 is TGCGCCAGCAGCCAACTCGGGAGGAGCAACGAGCAGTACTTC. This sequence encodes CASSQLGRSNEQYF.